These 20 T cell receptor beta chains were sequenced from one sample in a study of blood T cells in healthy people across ages. PCR was performed a second time for 7 to 11 cycles using a sample-barcoded 5' primer and a J-beta primer mix. In TCRdb, the 5' RACE reads were re-called with MiXCR into one record per CDR3 protein. The data show roughly 800,000 distinct CDR3 sequences, with around 25% seen just once and 3% held by the top ten. Separately, the same data were catalogued under a study of T cells of mothers and their children.

The sequenced material came from blood. These receptors came from a boy younger than 18 in good health.

This clonotype was recorded a few times. The chain employs TRBV29-1 and TRBJ2-1; D gene ambiguous. The DNA end is a closer match to TRBJ2-5, so the J assignment may be wrong. Germline V gene sequence: CDR1 SQVTM, CDR2 ANQGSEA. The CDR3 totals 11 residues. CDR3 residues: CSAPTGETQYF. The CDR3 region has the DNA TGCAGCGCTCCCACTGGTGAGACCCAGTACTTC.

The chain recombines TRBV7-9 with TRBJ2-1; the D gene is possibly TRBD1 (6 bases). The CDR3 length is 16 residues. Germline V CDR1 and CDR2: SEHNR, FQNEAQ (reference sequence). V lost 4 bases and J lost 5, with 18 bases in between. CDR3 in amino acids: CASSSPGRGIHNEQFF. The DNA for the CDR3 is TGTGCCAGCAGCTCCCCGGGAAGGGGGATACACAATGAGCAGTTCTTC.

Remarks on this clonotype: The conserved closing phenylalanine or tryptophan is absent in this CDR3, likely reflecting a read error. The V call is TRBV7-3, the J call TRBJ2-5; D unclear. Trimming pared 5 bases from V and 0 bases from J, leaving 10 bases between. CDR3 length equals 14 residues. Looked up from germline, CDR1 is SGHTA and CDR2 is FQGTGA. As DNA, the CDR3 is TGTGCCAGCAGCCCCAATACGTACCAAGAGACCCAGTACCTC. Translation: CASSPNTYQETQYL.

This clonotype was found a few times. One end of the junction varies from germline; a read error may be responsible. The V call is TRBV7-7, the J call TRBJ2-5; no clear D gene. The CDR3 loop spans 13 amino acids. Germline assignment: CDR1 SSHAT and CDR2 FNYEAQ (reference sequence). The chain's CDR3 is CASSLVPHRPQYF. The DNA for the CDR3 is TGTGCTAGCAGCTTAGTCCCCCATCGTCCCCAGTACTTC.

This clonotype was found a few times. The chain joins TRBV28 to TRBJ2-7, with D possibly being TRBD2 (7 bases). V was shortened by 7 bases and J by 3 bases, with 13 bases between the two germline ends. CDR1 is MDHEN, CDR2 SYDVKM, per germline. The CDR3 is 13 amino acids. The CDR3 nucleotides read TGTGCCAGCAACCAGGGGAGGGGCTACGAGCAGTACTTC. It translates to CASNQGRGYEQYF.

The chain carries TRBV6-2 or TRBV6-3 and TRBJ2-7; D remains ambiguous. From germline, CDR1 is MNHEY and CDR2 SVGEGT. Trimming took 2 bases from V and 0 from J, leaving 5 bases between them. The CDR3 totals 13 residues. The CDR3, as DNA: TGTGCCAGCAGTTACGGATACTCCTACGAGCAGTACTTC. Translated: CASSYGYSYEQYF.

The V gene is TRBV29-1, the J gene TRBJ2-3, with D maybe TRBD2 (6 bases). V was clipped by 3 bases and J by 8 bases, with 9 bases between them. The germline V gene encodes CDR1 SQVTM and CDR2 ANQGSEA. The CDR3 spans 11 residues. CDR3 sequence reads: CSVDPGATQYF. The DNA of the CDR3 is TGCAGCGTTGATCCGGGAGCTACGCAGTATTTT.

The count of this clonotype is one. The chain employs TRBV20-1 and TRBJ2-5; tentatively, D is TRBD2 (6 bases). Germline CDR1 is DFQATT and CDR2 is SNEGSKA (reference sequence). CDR3 length equals 16 residues. The V gene lost 0 bases and the J gene lost 1 base, with 15 bases spanning the gap. CDR3 sequence: CSARDISGRFQETQYF. The CDR3 DNA reads TGCAGTGCTAGAGATATAAGTGGGAGGTTCCAAGAGACCCAGTACTTC.

A remark on this clonotype: Its ends do not fully match the called genes, so a read error is possible. V usage is TRBV12-3 or TRBV12-4 and J usage is TRBJ2-7; D ambiguous. This CDR3 has 12 amino acids. The CDR3 sequence is CASSPAGYGQYF. CDR3 nucleotide sequence: TGTGCCAGCAGCCCTGCCGGGTACGGGCAGTACTTC.

This clonotype was counted a few times. The chain is built from TRBV7-3 and TRBJ2-5; D could derive from TRBD1 or TRBD2 (6 bases each). The V and J ends lost 4 bases and 9 bases respectively, with 15 bases between them. The CDR3 extends over 13 amino acids. CDR1 SGHTA and CDR2 FQGTGA come from the germline V gene. CDR3 region: CASSWGAEAPQYF. CDR3 sequence (DNA): TGTGCCAGCAGCTGGGGGGCCGAAGCGCCCCAGTACTTC.

This clonotype was detected once. The rearrangement uses TRBV7-9 and TRBJ1-2; TRBD1 is a possible D gene (6 bases). The CDR3 spans 18 residues. The germline V gene has CDR1 SEHNR and CDR2 FQNEAQ (reference sequence). Deletions cut 2 bases from V and 1 base from J, with 20 bases between. This CDR3 reads CASSLLHEGDGGNYGYTF. The CDR3 DNA follows: TGTGCCAGCAGCTTACTACACGAGGGGGACGGGGGTAACTATGGCTACACCTTC. Full variable domain (rest looked up from reference TRBV7-9 and TRBJ1-2): DTGVSQNPRHKITKRGQNVTFRCDPISEHNRLYWYRQTLGQGPEFLTYFQNEAQLEKSRLLSDRFSAERPKGSFSTLEIQRTEQGDSAMYLCASSLLHEGDGGNYGYTFGSGTRLTVV.

The chain links TRBV4-2 to TRBJ2-2; a possible D gene is TRBD2 (6 bases). Germline CDR1 LGHNA, CDR2 YNFKEQ. CDR3 length equals 13 residues. Trimming removed 1 base at V and 7 bases at J, with 7 bases between. The CDR3 nucleotides read TGTGCCAGCAGCCAAGGGAGGGTCGGGGAGCTGTTTTTT. Translating it yields CASSQGRVGELFF.

As to this clonotype: The junction departs from germline at one end; a sequencing error may be responsible. This sequence joins TRBV28 and TRBJ2-3; D is possibly TRBD2 (7 bases). From germline, CDR1 is MDHEN and CDR2 SYDVKM. This CDR3 contains 14 residues. The chain's CDR3 is CASERGGVQETQYF. The DNA for the CDR3 is TGTGCCAGCGAGAGGGGGGGGGTCCAAGAGACCCAGTACTTT.

This clonotype has more than one count but fewer than ten. This chain joins TRBV20-1 and TRBJ2-7; the match to TRBD2 covers 7 bases. The CDR3 contains 13 residues. CDR1 and CDR2 from the germline V gene are DFQATT and SNEGSKA (reference sequence). With 3 bases clipped from V and 3 bases from J, the junction kept 5 bases outside the gene matches. DNA of the CDR3: TGCAGTGCTAGTACTAGCGTCAACTACGAGCAGTACTTC. Amino acid sequence: CSASTSVNYEQYF.

The chain joins TRBV14 to TRBJ1-6, with D uncertain. The germline V and J ends were trimmed by 1 base and 6 bases, with 13 bases remaining between them. The CDR3 totals 16 residues. Germline V lookup: CDR1 SGHDN, CDR2 FVKESK. CDR3 protein: CASSQGIPSLNSPLHF. For the CDR3, the DNA is TGTGCCAGCAGCCAAGGAATTCCGTCCCTTAATTCACCCCTCCACTTT.

The chain links TRBV6-5 to TRBJ2-1, with 14 bases aligning to TRBD2. CDR1 and CDR2 from the germline V gene are MNHEY and SVGAGI. CDR3 size: 15 residues. The ends lost 2 bases at V and 10 bases at J; junction bases unmatched: 4. CDR3 nucleotides: TGTGCCAGCAGTTACGGGTGGACTAGCGGGGGGGAGCAGTTCTTC. Its translation: CASSYGWTSGGEQFF.

This clonotype has more than one count but fewer than ten. V gene TRBV14 combines with J gene TRBJ2-7, with a possible D match to TRBD1 (6 bases). There are 13 residues in the CDR3. V lost 2 bases and J 5 bases, leaving 10 bases between the germline ends. Germline V gives CDR1 SGHDN, CDR2 FVKESK. The CDR3 protein is CASSQQGPHEQYF. The CDR3 region has the DNA TGTGCCAGCAGCCAACAGGGGCCCCACGAGCAGTACTTC.

This clonotype was found a few times. The gene calls are TRBV6-5 and TRBJ1-6; unclear D gene. The germline gives CDR1 MNHEY, CDR2 SVGAGI. Trimming removed 8 bases from V and 6 bases from J, with 14 bases in between. CDR3 size: 14 residues. Written as DNA, the CDR3 is TGTGCCAGCGCCGCTCGCGAGATTAATTCACCCCTCCACTTT. Translation: CASAAREINSPLHF.

The gene calls are TRBV6-1 and TRBJ2-5; 10 nucleotides agree with TRBD1. The J call could be wrong; TRBJ2-1 is a better fit for the DNA end. Germline CDR1 reads MNHNS; CDR2 reads SASEGT. The CDR3 contains 15 residues. The CDR3 DNA reads TGTGCCAGCCTTCAGACAGGGGGCCTCTACAATGAGCAGTTCTTC. Its protein product is CASLQTGGLYNEQFF.

The V and J genes are TRBV6-5 and TRBJ2-1, with 11 bases lining up with TRBD2. The J call may be mistaken, given a closer DNA end match to TRBJ2-7. CDR1 and CDR2 from the germline V gene are MNHEY and SVGAGI. This CDR3 contains 14 residues. CDR3 region: CASNPGLAEYEQYF. The CDR3 DNA sequence: TGTGCCAGCAACCCGGGACTAGCGGAATACGAGCAGTACTTC.